The 12 T cell receptor beta chains below all came from one sample that was sequenced in a study of identifying expanded T cells in peripheral blood. The table came from immunoSEQ multiplex PCR; TCRdb's copy has only in-frame clones and leaves some out. The data hold 100,000 or so clones, with 80% to 90% observed a single time. Sequenced sample: blood. Source of these receptors: a person aged 18 to 75 in good health.

The chain has TRBV19 and TRBJ2-7; D is possibly TRBD1 (5 bases). The germline V gene has CDR1 LNHDA and CDR2 SQIVND (reference sequence). The CDR3 is 13 amino acids. The germline V and J ends were trimmed by 2 bases and 3 bases, with 8 bases remaining between them. The CDR3 sequence is CASSISDSYEQYF. The DNA for the CDR3 is TGTGCCAGTAGTATAAGTGACAGCTACGAGCAGTACTTC.

The chain recombines TRBV7-2 with TRBJ2-3, with D perhaps TRBD2 (5 bases). V lost 1 base and J 10 bases, leaving 12 bases between the germline ends. Germline V gene data show CDR1 as SGHTA and CDR2 as FQGNSA. The length of the CDR3 is 13 residues. CDR3 sequence (DNA): TGTGCCAGCAGCTTAGGAGGGTTGGGGTCGCAGTATTTT. This gives the protein CASSLGGLGSQYF.

This CDR3 is CASSLRGTRANEQFF. The CDR3 DNA sequence: TGTGCCAGCAGCTTAAGGGGGACTAGGGCCAATGAGCAGTTCTTC. This chain uses TRBV7-9 with TRBJ2-1; TRBD2 matches 8 bases. The junction had 6 bases not matched to a gene; V was cut back by 2 bases and J by 6 bases. This CDR3 has 15 amino acids. In germline, CDR1 is SEHNR, CDR2 FQNEAQ (reference sequence).

The chain employs TRBV6-5 and TRBJ1-2; D ambiguous. The germline V and J ends were trimmed by 6 bases and 4 bases, with 9 bases remaining between them. Germline CDR1 and CDR2: MNHEY and SVGAGI. The CDR3 has 12 residues. CDR3 region: CASSSTGYGYTF. The CDR3 coding sequence is TGTGCCAGCAGCTCTACTGGCTATGGCTACACCTTC.

V is TRBV6-4 and J is TRBJ2-1, with a weak D call TRBD1 (5 bases). This CDR3 contains 16 residues. The V gene's germline CDR1 is MRHNA and CDR2 SNTAGT. V was cut by 0 bases and J by 0 bases, with 9 bases left in between. The CDR3 loop is CASSDSPRDSYNEQFF. The CDR3 DNA is TGTGCCAGCAGTGACTCGCCCAGGGACTCCTACAATGAGCAGTTCTTC.

The V call is TRBV5-1, the J call TRBJ2-3; tentatively, D is TRBD1 (5 bases). Trimming removed 4 bases from V and 5 bases from J, with 17 bases in between. There are 15 residues in the CDR3. Germline V lookup: CDR1 SGHRS, CDR2 YFSETQ. The CDR3 region has the DNA TGCGCCAGCAGCCACGGGCTAGGGGCCGGAGATACGCAGTATTTT. Protein product: CASSHGLGAGDTQYF. The complete variable domain, with remaining parts taken from reference TRBV5-1 and TRBJ2-3, reads KAGVTQTPRYLIKTRGQQVTLSCSPISGHRSVSWYQQTPGQGLQFLFEYFSETQRNKGNFPGRFSGRQFSNSRSEMNVSTLELGDSALYLCASSHGLGAGDTQYFGPGTRLTVL.

The chain is built from TRBV18 and TRBJ1-1; a possible D gene is TRBD1 (5 bases). CDR3 length: 12 amino acids. CDR1 KGHSH and CDR2 LQKENI come from the germline V gene. Between the trimmed V and J ends, which lost 8 bases and 5 bases, there was a span of 12 bases. This CDR3 is CASHMGGTEAFF. DNA of the CDR3: TGTGCCAGCCATATGGGGGGAACTGAAGCTTTCTTT.

V usage is TRBV28 and J usage is TRBJ2-6, with 8 bases lining up with TRBD1. Germline V gene lookup returns CDR1 MDHEN and CDR2 SYDVKM. The CDR3 has 19 amino acids. Trimming took 6 bases from V and 0 from J; bases not matched to a gene: 13. Here the CDR3 reads CASSRDTGGPSSGANVLTF. The CDR3 DNA is TGTGCCAGCAGCCGGGATACAGGGGGACCAAGCTCTGGGGCCAACGTCCTGACTTTC. Combining the CDR3 with reference TRBV28 and TRBJ2-6 gives the whole variable domain DVKVTQSSRYLVKRTGEKVFLECVQDMDHENMFWYRQDPGLGLRLIYFSYDVKMKEKGDIPEGYSVSREKKERFSLILESASTNQTSMYLCASSRDTGGPSSGANVLTFGAGSRLTVL.

V usage is TRBV6-6 and J usage is TRBJ2-7; maybe TRBD2 (6 bases). The germline V gene encodes CDR1 MNHNY and CDR2 SVGAGI (reference sequence). This CDR3 contains 14 residues. Deletions cut 7 bases from V and 1 base from J, with 14 bases between. The CDR3 DNA is TGTGCCAGCACGTTGGTGGGGGGATCCTACGAGCAGTACTTC. It is translated as CASTLVGGSYEQYF.

In this sample, this clone turned up a few times. This chain links TRBV6-1 with TRBJ2-1; TRBD2 aligns across 8 bases. The CDR3 loop spans 15 amino acids. Germline V gives CDR1 MNHNS, CDR2 SASEGT. V was clipped by 4 bases and J by 2 bases; unmatched bases: 4. The CDR3 loop reads CASSAGLVPYNEQFF. Written as DNA, the CDR3 is TGTGCCAGCAGTGCGGGACTAGTTCCCTACAATGAGCAGTTCTTC.

The J gene is TRBJ2-1, the V gene TRBV11-2, with 12 bases matching TRBD1. The V segment lost 1 base and the J segment 10 bases; nucleotides outside the gene matches: 8. The CDR3 runs to 16 residues. Germline values: CDR1 SGHAT, CDR2 FQNNGV. CDR3 nucleotide sequence: TGTGCCAGCAGCTTAGGTGCCGGGACAGGGGGCCAAGAGCAGTTCTTC. Translating gives CASSLGAGTGGQEQFF.

The chain links TRBV29-1 to TRBJ2-7; possibly TRBD1 for D (6 bases). The CDR3 is 15 residues long. The germline V gene encodes CDR1 SQVTM and CDR2 ANQGSEA. V shed 1 base and J shed 2 bases, with 15 bases lying between them. CDR3 sequence: CSVEGHGTSTYEQYF. Written as DNA, the CDR3 is TGCAGCGTTGAAGGACACGGGACATCTACCTACGAGCAGTACTTC.